The 16 T cell receptor beta chains below come from one sample, sequenced in a study of response to subunit inactivated influenza vaccine. TCRdb recomputed calls from the RT-PCR reads with MiXCR, one row per CDR3 protein. The sample consists of 300,000 to 350,000 distinct CDR3 sequences, less than 25% of them appearing once. The sequencing here drew on PBMCs from blood, taken about 20 months after vaccination. Source of these receptors: a man aged 50-75 years who received an inactivated influenza vaccine.

The table lists this clonotype with a few counts. The genes are TRBV6-1 and TRBJ1-1; weak D call: TRBD1 (5 bases). The length of the CDR3 is 14 residues. Germline lookup yields CDR1 MNHNS and CDR2 SASEGT. Trimming cost V 0 bases and J 2 bases, with 7 bases left between them. The chain's CDR3 is CASSEAGGNTEAFF. The DNA of the CDR3 is TGTGCCAGCAGTGAAGCGGGGGGTAACACTGAAGCTTTCTTT.

The chain is built from TRBV19 and TRBJ1-5; D is perhaps TRBD1 (6 bases). CDR3 length: 12 residues. Germline assignment: CDR1 LNHDA and CDR2 SQIVND (reference sequence). Trimming took off 7 bases at V and 7 bases at J, with 11 bases between the two ends. The CDR3 sequence: CASTTGIQPQHF. CDR3 DNA: TGTGCCAGTACTACAGGGATCCAGCCCCAGCATTTT.

The V and J genes are TRBV28 and TRBJ2-1, with TRBD1 as a possible D gene (6 bases). The V gene lost 3 bases and the J gene lost 0 bases, with 9 bases spanning the gap. The CDR3 runs to 15 residues. Germline values: CDR1 MDHEN, CDR2 SYDVKM. For the CDR3, the DNA is TGTGCCAGCAGTTTTACAGGGTTCTCCTACAATGAGCAGTTCTTC. This codes for CASSFTGFSYNEQFF.

The chain has TRBV3-1 and TRBJ2-5; TRBD1 matches at 10 bases. This CDR3 spans 12 amino acids. CDR1 is LGHDT, CDR2 YNNKEL, per germline (reference sequence). Trimming took 8 bases from V and 5 from J; bases not matched to a gene: 2. The CDR3 loop is CASGTGAETQYF. The CDR3 DNA sequence: TGTGCCAGCGGGACAGGGGCCGAGACCCAGTACTTC.

This chain connects TRBV6-5 to TRBJ2-3; 7 bases agree with TRBD2. The CDR3 is 16 amino acids. Germline V lookup: CDR1 MNHEY, CDR2 SVGAGI. V lost 2 bases, J lost 4 bases, and 9 bases stayed unmatched. The CDR3 sequence: CASSYGLAAAADTQYF. CDR3 nucleotide sequence: TGTGCCAGCAGTTACGGGCTAGCGGCAGCTGCAGATACGCAGTATTTT.

This clonotype was picked up many times. The CDR3 region is CASSLWTGGRANEKLFF. The CDR3 DNA follows: TGTGCCAGCAGCCTCTGGACAGGGGGCAGGGCTAATGAAAAACTGTTTTTT. The V call is TRBV7-9, the J call TRBJ1-4, with 11 bases fitting TRBD1. CDR1 is SEHNR, CDR2 FQNEAQ, per germline (reference sequence). With 5 bases clipped from V and 3 bases from J, the junction kept 8 bases outside the gene matches. The CDR3 runs 17 residues.

This clonotype was picked up a small number of times. This chain links TRBV5-6 with TRBJ2-1; 9 bases match TRBD1. This CDR3 spans 15 amino acids. V shed 4 bases and J 2 bases; nucleotides not matched to a gene: 4. Looked up from germline, CDR1 is SGHDT and CDR2 is YYEEEE. The CDR3 loop reads CASSMGQGPYNEQFF. The CDR3 DNA follows: TGTGCCAGCAGCATGGGACAGGGTCCCTACAATGAGCAGTTCTTC.

Only a few counts were recorded for this clonotype. This CDR3 reads CASSETGVGEKLFF. The CDR3 nucleotides read TGTGCCAGCAGTGAGACAGGGGTTGGCGAAAAACTGTTTTTT. The chain links TRBV2 to TRBJ1-4; 8 positions match TRBD1. The CDR3 sequence is 14 residues long. In germline, CDR1 is SNHLY, CDR2 FYNNEI. Unmatched junction bases numbered 5, after V lost 3 bases and J lost 8 bases.

This clonotype was picked up many times. The V and J genes are TRBV12-3 or TRBV12-4 and TRBJ2-7; possibly TRBD2 for D (7 bases). The CDR3 totals 14 residues. The V end was cut by 6 bases, the J end by 4 bases, with 16 bases between. CDR3 nucleotides: TGTGCCAGCAGCTGGGGGGGCCCTTTATACGAGCAGTACTTC. Protein product: CASSWGGPLYEQYF.

The chain links TRBV4-1 to TRBJ2-2; TRBD2 is a possible D gene (6 bases). This CDR3 is built from 17 residues. V was cut by 5 bases and J by 1 base, with 17 bases left in between. Germline CDR1 is MGHRA and CDR2 is YSYEKL. The chain's CDR3 is CASSIRPGARNTGELFF. CDR3 in DNA: TGCGCCAGCAGCATACGACCGGGAGCTAGGAACACCGGGGAGCTGTTTTTT.

This clonotype appeared many times. V usage is TRBV6-2 or TRBV6-3 and J usage is TRBJ1-5; a possible D gene is TRBD1 (5 bases). Germline CDR1 and CDR2: MNHEY and SVGEGT. V gave up 0 bases and J gave up 6 bases, with 15 bases separating them. The CDR3 covers 16 residues. The CDR3 bases are TGTGCCAGCAGTTACTCGATGGCGGGACGGAGTCAGCCCCAGCATTTT. Translated: CASSYSMAGRSQPQHF.

There are a few counts of this clonotype. The V gene is TRBV6-1, the J gene TRBJ1-6; 7 bases map to TRBD1. The V gene end was trimmed by 6 bases and the J gene end by 7 bases; junction bases not matched to a gene: 9. CDR1 and CDR2 from the germline V gene are MNHNS and SASEGT. This CDR3 is built from 15 residues. The CDR3 loop is CASSRDRARNSPLHF. CDR3 in DNA: TGTGCCAGCAGCCGAGACAGGGCCAGAAATTCACCCCTCCACTTT.

This clonotype occurred a few times. J is TRBJ1-1 and V is TRBV5-1; D perhaps matches TRBD1 (5 bases). V was trimmed by 5 bases and J by 0 bases, leaving 11 bases between them. CDR1 and CDR2 (germline): SGHRS, YFSETQ. This CDR3 comprises 14 residues. CDR3 bases: TGCGCCAGCAGTATAGGGACCATGAACACTGAAGCTTTCTTT. This encodes CASSIGTMNTEAFF.

The rearrangement links TRBV5-4 to TRBJ1-1, with D possibly TRBD1 on 6 matching bases. The CDR3 is 14 residues long. V was shortened by 4 bases and J by 4 bases, with 14 bases between the two germline ends. The germline V gene has CDR1 SGHNT and CDR2 YYREEE (reference sequence). The chain's CDR3 is CASSGGRVITEAFF. As DNA, the CDR3 is TGTGCCAGCAGCGGGGGGCGCGTAATCACTGAAGCTTTCTTT.

The chain recombines TRBV12-3 or TRBV12-4 with TRBJ2-1; tentative D call: TRBD2 (7 bases). V was clipped by 7 bases and J by 7 bases, with 17 bases between them. CDR3 size: 14 residues. CDR3: CASNLRTAGNEQFF. The DNA of the CDR3 is TGTGCCAGCAACCTTAGGACAGCGGGGAATGAGCAGTTCTTC.

In its sample, this clonotype was seen a few times. The chain employs TRBV6-1 and TRBJ1-1; 9 bases are shared with TRBD1. CDR3 size: 15 residues. V lost 7 bases, J lost 0 bases, and 6 bases stayed unmatched. CDR1 and CDR2 from the germline V gene are MNHNS and SASEGT. CDR3 amino acids: CASKTGGGLNTEAFF. DNA for the CDR3: TGTGCCAGCAAAACAGGGGGCGGTCTGAACACTGAAGCTTTCTTT.